The text below deals with one TCR beta chain. What it binds is unknown. CDR1 is LNHDA and CDR2 is SQIVND in the germline V gene (reference sequence). The CDR3 runs 15 residues. The ends lost 3 bases at V and 0 bases at J; junction bases unmatched: 4. Clones were sequenced by immunoSEQ multiplex PCR, and TCRdb holds only the in-frame ones, with some missing. The sample shows 60,000 to 70,000 clones, more than 65% of them seen only once. This entry comes from a study of OX40 agonist ivuxolimab in advanced cancers. Across the study: Patients achieving partial responses numbered three: one hepatocellular carcinoma case and two cutaneous melanoma cases. Study-wide points: Blood T cells, both CD4+ and CD8+, expanded clonally by week 6 at 0.1 to 3.0 mg/kg. Compared with others, partial responders at 0.1-3.0 mg/kg displayed clonal expansion among the lowest. Researchers report that CD8+ T cells had, on average, more expanded clones than CD4+.

This sequence was found in an adult with an advanced solid tumor such as melanoma, head and neck, liver or kidney cancer. This specimen was CD4+ or CD8+ T cells sorted from blood, taken in a trial of the OX40 agonist ivuxolimab. The chain uses TRBV19 and TRBJ1-1, with TRBD1 identical over 7 bases. DNA for the CDR3: TGTGCCAGTAGTATTGAGGGACAGTTGAACACTGAAGCTTTCTTT. Encoded protein: CASSIEGQLNTEAFF.